This T cell receptor (beta chain) was obtained from a study of shared clonotypes between healthy human individuals. In the study overall: CD4 naive and CD4 memory each took three plates per donor, while CD8 naive took two and CD8 memory one. General study findings and limits: How much donors shared clonotypes was expected to be affected by sequencing depth. Around 4.9% of naive CD4 clonotypes were shared across a few donors. Compared with clonotypes that all four donors shared, non-shared clonotypes had lower generation probabilities.

V lost 3 bases, J lost 5 bases, and 5 bases stayed unmatched. The CDR3 consists of 14 residues. CDR1 and CDR2 (germline): SGDLS, YYNGEE. Notes on this clone: Its antigen remains unknown.

TCRdb keeps only in-frame clones here, not all; method: immunoSEQ multiplex PCR. Among hundreds of thousands of clones listed, roughly 70% were seen once. The source of this sequence is a woman aged 25 to 39 in good health. The sample consisted of memory CD4+ T cells sorted from blood. The subset denotes: CD45RA-negative fraction. The rearrangement links TRBV9 to TRBJ2-7; 10 bases line up with TRBD1. The DNA of the CDR3 is TGTGCCAGCAGCGCTGGGACAGGGGTCCACGAGCAGTACTTC. Translating it yields CASSAGTGVHEQYF.